This T cell receptor beta chain originates from a study of T cells after yellow fever vaccination. Notes on the study in general: Abundant clonotypes (contaminants from the bulk population) could be present in FACS-sorted repertoires.

V lost 4 bases, J lost 5 bases, and 15 bases stayed unmatched. The CDR3 totals 16 residues. CDR1 is DFQATT and CDR2 is SNEGSKA in the germline V gene (reference sequence). TCRdb analysed the 5' RACE reads with MiXCR anew, one entry per CDR3 protein. Seen here are about 350,000 distinct CDR3 sequences, roughly 4.3% observed once, and the top ten hold around 25%. The sample holds many counts of this clonotype. Its target is not known. The source of this sequence is a man younger than 30 who received the YFV17D yellow fever vaccine. Here the sequenced sample was PBMCs, taken 5 days after the yellow fever booster vaccination. The rearrangement uses TRBV20-1 and TRBJ2-3; 7 nucleotides match TRBD2. The DNA for the CDR3 is TGCAGTGCTATCTGGCCGTCGGGGGGACGGGGAGATACGCAGTATTTT. Its translation: CSAIWPSGGRGDTQYF.